The text below deals with one T cell receptor beta chain. The J segment lost 10 bases and the V segment lost 6 bases, leaving 6 bases of the junction unmatched. This CDR3 comprises 12 residues. The data originate from a study of blood T cell repertoires in COVID-19. As for the study in general: Sites in the United States, Italy and Spain provided acute and convalescent COVID-19 samples. Sample material is recorded as cDNA or gDNA derived from T cells, B-cell-depleted T cells, or PBMCs.

How the authors handled the data: Amplification of reference gene primers provided the estimated nucleated cell counts. The table came from immunoSEQ multiplex PCR; TCRdb's copy has only in-frame clones and leaves some out. That table is the source of V, J and clone size, and D and trimming were worked out from the DNA. This sample has hundreds of thousands of clones, with 85% found just once. The sequence was collected from a woman aged 18-29 years with acute or convalescent COVID-19. Material: peripheral blood. The chain carries TRBV12-3 or TRBV12-4 and TRBJ1-1; 9 nucleotides match TRBD1. CDR3 nucleotides: TGTGCCAGCAGATATACAGGGGGCTCAGCTTTCTTT. It specifies CASRYTGGSAFF.